The present entry profiles one T cell receptor (beta chain) with its context. This entry belongs to a study of cytotoxic CD8 clonotypes in ibrutinib-treated CLL. Using immunoSEQ multiplex PCR, the repertoire was profiled, and TCRdb retains in-frame clones only, with some absent. The sample holds around 70,000 clones; less than 95% are singletons and the top ten take just over 3%. The germline V gene encodes CDR1 SEHNR and CDR2 FQNEAQ (reference sequence). Trimming stripped 2 bases from V and 4 bases from J, with 14 bases between. The CDR3 length is 15 residues. The sequence derives from a human donor with chronic lymphocytic leukemia. Sequences were derived from PBMCs, sampled after 12 months of ibrutinib treatment. The V and J genes are TRBV7-9 and TRBJ1-1; D is possibly TRBD1 (6 bases). DNA for the CDR3: TGTGCCAGCAGCTTACGCCGGGCAGGGGCCACTGAAGCTTTCTTT. It yields the protein CASSLRRAGATEAFF.